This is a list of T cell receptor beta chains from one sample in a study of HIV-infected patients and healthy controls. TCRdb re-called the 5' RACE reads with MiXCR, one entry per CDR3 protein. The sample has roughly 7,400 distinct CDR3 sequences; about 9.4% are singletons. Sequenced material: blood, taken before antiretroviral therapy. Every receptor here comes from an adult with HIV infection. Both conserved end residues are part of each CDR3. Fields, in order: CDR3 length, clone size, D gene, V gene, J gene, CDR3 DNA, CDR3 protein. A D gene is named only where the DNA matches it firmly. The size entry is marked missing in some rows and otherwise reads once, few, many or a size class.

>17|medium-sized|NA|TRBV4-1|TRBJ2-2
TGCGCCAGCAGCCGGTATTTCGGACGGGGAGGCACCGGGGAGCTGTTTTTT
CASSRYFGRGGTGELFF
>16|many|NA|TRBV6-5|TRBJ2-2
TGTGCCAGCAGTTTTGTAGGGCAACCCAACACCGGGGAGCTGTTTTTT
CASSFVGQPNTGELFF
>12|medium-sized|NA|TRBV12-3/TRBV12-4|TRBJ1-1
TGTGCCAGCAGTTCCGGGAACACTGAAGCTTTCTTT
CASSSGNTEAFF
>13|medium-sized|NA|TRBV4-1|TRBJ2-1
TGCGCCAGCAGCCAAGATTCCTTCAATGAGCAGTTCTTC
CASSQDSFNEQFF
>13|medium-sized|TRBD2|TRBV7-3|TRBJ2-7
TGTGCCAGCAGCCTCCTAGCGGGCGGCGAGCAGTACTTC
CASSLLAGGEQYF
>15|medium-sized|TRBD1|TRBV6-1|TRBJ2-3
TGTGCCAGCAGTGAAGGGACAGGGGACACAGATACGCAGTATTTT
CASSEGTGDTDTQYF
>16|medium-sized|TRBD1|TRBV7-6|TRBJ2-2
TGTGCCAGCAGCTTGCCCGAGGACAGGGGGACCGGGGAGCTGTTTTTT
CASSLPEDRGTGELFF
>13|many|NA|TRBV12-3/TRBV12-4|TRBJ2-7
TGTGCCAGCAGTTTAGTGGCCTCCTACGAGCAGTACTTC
CASSLVASYEQYF
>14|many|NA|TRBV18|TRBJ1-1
TGTGCCAGCTCACCAAACGTGAGGGACACTGAAGCTTTCTTT
CASSPNVRDTEAFF
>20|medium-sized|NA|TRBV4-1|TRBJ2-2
TGCGCCAGCAGCCAAGGTCTTTTACGACTCCCAAAGAGTCAGACCGGGGAGCTGTTTTTT
CASSQGLLRLPKSQTGELFF
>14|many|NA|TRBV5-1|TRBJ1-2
TGCGCCAGCAGCTACGCCGGGACCCTTGACGGCTACACCTTC
CASSYAGTLDGYTF
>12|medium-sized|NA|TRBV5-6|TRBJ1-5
TGTGCCAGCAGCTTGGTCGACCAGCCCCAGCATTTT
CASSLVDQPQHF
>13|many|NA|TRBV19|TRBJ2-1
TGTGCCAGTAGTATCGCCTGGGGGGATGAGCAGTTCTTC
CASSIAWGDEQFF
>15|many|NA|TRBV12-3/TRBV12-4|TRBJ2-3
TGTGCCAGCAGTTCATTCGGCCCTAGCACAGATACGCAGTATTTT
CASSSFGPSTDTQYF
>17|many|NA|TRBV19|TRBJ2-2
TGTGCCAGTAGCCCCCGCCGGCTGTTATCCAACACCGGGGAGCTGTTTTTT
CASSPRRLLSNTGELFF
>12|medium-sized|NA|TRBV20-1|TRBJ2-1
TGCAGTGCTAGAGACAACCCAAATGAGCAGTTCTTC
CSARDNPNEQFF
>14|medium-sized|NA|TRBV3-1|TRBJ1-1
TGTGCCAGCAGCCAAGCGGGCATGAACACTGAAGCTTTCTTT
CASSQAGMNTEAFF
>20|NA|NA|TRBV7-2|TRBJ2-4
TGTGCCAGCAGCTTAGTAGCTGGGGTTGTTAGCTGGGACTCAAAAAACATTCAGTACTTC
CASSLVAGVVSWDSKNIQYF
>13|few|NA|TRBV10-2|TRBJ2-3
TGCGCCAGCAGGCTACAGGGCACAGATACGCAGTATTTT
CASRLQGTDTQYF
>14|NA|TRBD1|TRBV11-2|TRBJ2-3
TGTGCCAGCAACTACAGGGGTATCGCAGATACGCAGTATTTT
CASNYRGIADTQYF
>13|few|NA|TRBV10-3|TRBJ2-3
TGTGCCATCAGTGAGGAGAGCGGATTCCCGCAGTATTTT
CAISEESGFPQYF
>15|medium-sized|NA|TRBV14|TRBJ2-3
TGTGCCAGCAGCCAAGATCTCTGGGGCGGAGATACGCAGTATTTT
CASSQDLWGGDTQYF
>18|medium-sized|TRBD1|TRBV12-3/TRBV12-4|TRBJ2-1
TGTGCCAGCAGTTCCTCGTCCTCCGGGACAGCAACCTACAATGAGCAGTTCTTC
CASSSSSSGTATYNEQFF
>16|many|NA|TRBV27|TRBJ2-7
TGTGCCAGCAGCCAGGGATTAAACGGTTACCCCTACGAGCAGTACTTC
CASSQGLNGYPYEQYF
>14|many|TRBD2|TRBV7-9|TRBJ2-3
TGTGCCAGCAGCAAGACTAGCGTAGCAGATACGCAGTATTTT
CASSKTSVADTQYF
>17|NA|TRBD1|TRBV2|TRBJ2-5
TGTGCCAGCACTCCCGGTCGGACAGGGGGCTCTCGCGAGACCCAGTACTTC
CASTPGRTGGSRETQYF
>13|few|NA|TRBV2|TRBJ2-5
TGTGCCAGCAGGGCGGGCCCCATGGAGACCCAGTACTTC
CASRAGPMETQYF
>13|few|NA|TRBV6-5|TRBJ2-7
TGTGCCAGCAGTTACTCAAGGTCGTACGAGCAGTACTTC
CASSYSRSYEQYF
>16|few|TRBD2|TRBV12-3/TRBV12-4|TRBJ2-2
TGTGCCAGCAGTCCACGGACTAGCTCTCACACCGGGGAGCTGTTTTTT
CASSPRTSSHTGELFF
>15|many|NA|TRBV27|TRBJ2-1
TGTGCCAGCACCATGAGGGGGAGAGGGGCGAATGAGCAGTTCTTC
CASTMRGRGANEQFF
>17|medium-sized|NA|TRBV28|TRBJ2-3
TGTGCCAGCAGTTTAGAAGAGTTGGGAGGAGACACAGATACGCAGTATTTT
CASSLEELGGDTDTQYF
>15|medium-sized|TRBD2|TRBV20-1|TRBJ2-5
TGCAGTGCTAGAGATCCACTAGCGGGAGTTGAGACCCAGTACTTC
CSARDPLAGVETQYF
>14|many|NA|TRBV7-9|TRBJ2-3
TGTGCCAGCAGCTTAAGGCTAAGCACAGATACGCAGTATTTT
CASSLRLSTDTQYF
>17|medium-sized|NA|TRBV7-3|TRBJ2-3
TGTGCCAGCAGCCGTCATTCCGGGACCTCTGGCACAGATACGCAGTATTTT
CASSRHSGTSGTDTQYF
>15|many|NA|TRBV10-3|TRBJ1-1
TGTGCCATCAGTGAGTCGCCGATAGCGAACACTGAAGCTTTCTTT
CAISESPIANTEAFF
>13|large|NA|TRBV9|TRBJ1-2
TGTGCCAGCACCGGGCCAGCTAACTATGGCTACACCTTC
CASTGPANYGYTF